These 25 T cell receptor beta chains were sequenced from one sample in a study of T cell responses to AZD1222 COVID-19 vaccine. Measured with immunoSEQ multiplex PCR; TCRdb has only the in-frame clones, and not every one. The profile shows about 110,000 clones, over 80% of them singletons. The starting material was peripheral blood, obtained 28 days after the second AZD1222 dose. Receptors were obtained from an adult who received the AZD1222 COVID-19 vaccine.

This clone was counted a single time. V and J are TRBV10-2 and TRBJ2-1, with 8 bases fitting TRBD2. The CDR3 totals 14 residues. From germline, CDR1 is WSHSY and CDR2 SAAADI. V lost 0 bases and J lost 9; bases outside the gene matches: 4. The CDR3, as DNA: TGCGCCAGCAGTGAGTCCACGACTAGCGTTGAGCAGTTCTTC. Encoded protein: CASSESTTSVEQFF.

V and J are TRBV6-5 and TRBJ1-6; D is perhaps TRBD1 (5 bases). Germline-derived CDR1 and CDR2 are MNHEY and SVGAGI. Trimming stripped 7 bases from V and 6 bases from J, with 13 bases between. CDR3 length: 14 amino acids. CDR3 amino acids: CASTGAGRNSPLHF. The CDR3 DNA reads TGTGCCAGCACAGGAGCAGGGCGTAATTCACCCCTCCACTTT.

The CDR3 spells CASSSPSGQETQYF. CDR3 bases: TGTGCCAGCAGCTCCCCTAGCGGACAAGAGACCCAGTACTTC. V usage is TRBV5-6 and J usage is TRBJ2-5; TRBD2 matches 7 bases. Losses at the gene ends were 3 bases for V and 2 bases for J; bases not matched to a gene: 4. This CDR3 has 14 amino acids. Germline CDR1 SGHDT, CDR2 YYEEEE.

The CDR3 nucleotides read TGTGCCAGCAGCCGCAGACAGGGAGGTAATTCACCCCTCCACTTT. It codes for CASSRRQGGNSPLHF. This rearrangement joins TRBV3-1 (or the pseudogene TRBV3-2) to TRBJ1-6; 7 bases fit TRBD1. Germline-derived CDR1 and CDR2 are LGHDT and YNNKEL (reference sequence). The CDR3 is 15 amino acids. V was pared by 4 bases and J by 6 bases, with 6 bases of the junction left unmatched.

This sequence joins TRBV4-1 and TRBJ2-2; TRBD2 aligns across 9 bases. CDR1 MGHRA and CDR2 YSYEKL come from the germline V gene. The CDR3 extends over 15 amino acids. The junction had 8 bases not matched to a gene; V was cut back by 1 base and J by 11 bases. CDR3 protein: CASSQGASGESELFF. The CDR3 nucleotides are TGCGCCAGCAGCCAAGGGGCTAGCGGGGAGTCAGAGCTGTTTTTT.

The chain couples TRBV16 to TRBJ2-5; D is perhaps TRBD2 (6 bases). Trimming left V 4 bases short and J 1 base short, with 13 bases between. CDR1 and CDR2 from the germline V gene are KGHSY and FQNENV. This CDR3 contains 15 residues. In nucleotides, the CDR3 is TGTGCCAGCAGCCTAGATCGACTAGGCCAAGAGACCCAGTACTTC. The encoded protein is CASSLDRLGQETQYF. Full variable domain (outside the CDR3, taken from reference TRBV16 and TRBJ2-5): GEEVAQTPKHLVRGEGQKAKLYCAPIKGHSYVFWYQQVLKNEFKFLISFQNENVFDETGMPKERFSAKCLPNSPCSLEIQATKLEDSAVYFCASSLDRLGQETQYFGPGTRLLVL.

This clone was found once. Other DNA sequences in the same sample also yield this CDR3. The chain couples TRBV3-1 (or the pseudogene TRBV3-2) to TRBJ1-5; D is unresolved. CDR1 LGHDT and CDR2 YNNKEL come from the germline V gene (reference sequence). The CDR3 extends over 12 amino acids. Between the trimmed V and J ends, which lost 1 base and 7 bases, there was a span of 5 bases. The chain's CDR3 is CASSQGEQPQHF. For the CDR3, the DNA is TGTGCCAGCAGCCAAGGAGAACAGCCCCAGCATTTT.

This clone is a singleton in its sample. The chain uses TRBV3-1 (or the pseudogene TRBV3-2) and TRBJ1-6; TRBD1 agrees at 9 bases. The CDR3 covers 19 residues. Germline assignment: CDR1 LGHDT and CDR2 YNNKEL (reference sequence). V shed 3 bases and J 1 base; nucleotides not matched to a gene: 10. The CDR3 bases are TGTGCCAGCAGCCATGTCGAGGGACAGGGTAGTTCCTATAATTCACCCCTCCACTTT. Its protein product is CASSHVEGQGSSYNSPLHF.

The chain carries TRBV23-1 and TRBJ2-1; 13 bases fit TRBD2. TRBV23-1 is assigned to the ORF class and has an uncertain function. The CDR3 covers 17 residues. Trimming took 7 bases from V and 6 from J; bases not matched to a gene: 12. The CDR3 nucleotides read TGCGCCAGCAAAACTAGCGGGAGGGTGTTAGAAGGCAATGAGCAGTTCTTC. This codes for CASKTSGRVLEGNEQFF.

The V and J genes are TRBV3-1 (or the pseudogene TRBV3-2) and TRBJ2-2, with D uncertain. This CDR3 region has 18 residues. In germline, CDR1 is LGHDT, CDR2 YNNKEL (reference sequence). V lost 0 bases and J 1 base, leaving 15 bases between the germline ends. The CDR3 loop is CASSQDIFRSRNTGELFF. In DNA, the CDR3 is TGTGCCAGCAGCCAAGATATTTTCCGGAGTCGGAACACCGGGGAGCTGTTTTTT.

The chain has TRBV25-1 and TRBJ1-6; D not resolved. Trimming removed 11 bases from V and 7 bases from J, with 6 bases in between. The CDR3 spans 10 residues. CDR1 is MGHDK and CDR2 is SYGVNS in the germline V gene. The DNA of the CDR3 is TGTGCCGCGGGGAATTCACCCCTCCACTTT. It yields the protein CAAGNSPLHF.

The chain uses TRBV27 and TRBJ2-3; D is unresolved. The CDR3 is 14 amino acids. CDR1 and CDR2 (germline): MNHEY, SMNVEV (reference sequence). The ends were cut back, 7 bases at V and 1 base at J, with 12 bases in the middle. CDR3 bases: TGTGCCAGCACCCCCGGCGCCCGCACAGATACGCAGTATTTT. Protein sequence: CASTPGARTDTQYF.

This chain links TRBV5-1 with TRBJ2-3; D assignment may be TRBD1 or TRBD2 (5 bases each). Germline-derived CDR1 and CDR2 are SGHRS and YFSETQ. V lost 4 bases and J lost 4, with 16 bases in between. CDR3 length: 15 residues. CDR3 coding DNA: TGCGCCAGCAGCCAAGACGGGGCGTTTTCAGATACGCAGTATTTT. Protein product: CASSQDGAFSDTQYF.

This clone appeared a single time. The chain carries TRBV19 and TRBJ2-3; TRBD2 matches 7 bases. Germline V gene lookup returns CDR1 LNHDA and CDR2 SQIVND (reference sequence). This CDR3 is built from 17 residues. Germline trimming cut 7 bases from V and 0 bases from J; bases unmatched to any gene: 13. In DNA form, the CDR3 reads TGTGCCAGTAACACCCGGGTCGGGGGGACTAGCACAGATACGCAGTATTTT. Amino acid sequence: CASNTRVGGTSTDTQYF.

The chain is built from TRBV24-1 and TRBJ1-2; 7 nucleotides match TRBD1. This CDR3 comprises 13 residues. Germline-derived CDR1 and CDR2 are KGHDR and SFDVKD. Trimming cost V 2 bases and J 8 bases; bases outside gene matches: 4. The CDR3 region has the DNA TGTGCCACCAGTGATTCGACAGGGTACGGCTACACCTTC. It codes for CATSDSTGYGYTF.

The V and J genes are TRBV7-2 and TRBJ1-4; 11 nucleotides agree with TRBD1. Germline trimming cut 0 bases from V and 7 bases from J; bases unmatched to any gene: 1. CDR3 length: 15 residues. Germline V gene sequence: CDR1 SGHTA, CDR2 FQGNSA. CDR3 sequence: CASSLAGTGGEKLFF. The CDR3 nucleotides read TGTGCCAGCAGCTTAGCAGGGACAGGGGGTGAAAAACTGTTTTTT.

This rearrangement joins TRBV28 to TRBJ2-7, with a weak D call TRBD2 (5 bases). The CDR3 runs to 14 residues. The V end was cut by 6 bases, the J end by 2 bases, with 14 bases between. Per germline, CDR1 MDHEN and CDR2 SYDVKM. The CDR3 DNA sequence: TGTGCCAGCAGCCCTGTGTACGGGACCTACGAGCAGTACTTC. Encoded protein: CASSPVYGTYEQYF.

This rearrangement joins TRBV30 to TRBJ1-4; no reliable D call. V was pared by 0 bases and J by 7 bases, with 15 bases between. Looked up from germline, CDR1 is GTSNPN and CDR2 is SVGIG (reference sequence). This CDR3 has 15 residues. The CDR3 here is CAWSVRQGFGEKLFF. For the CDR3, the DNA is TGTGCCTGGAGTGTACGGCAAGGGTTTGGTGAAAAACTGTTTTTT.

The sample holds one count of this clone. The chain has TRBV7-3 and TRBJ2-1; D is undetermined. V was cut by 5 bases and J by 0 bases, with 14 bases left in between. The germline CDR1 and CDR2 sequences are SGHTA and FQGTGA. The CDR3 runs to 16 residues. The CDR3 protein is CASSQRRSRSYNEQFF. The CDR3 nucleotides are TGTGCCAGCAGCCAACGGCGGAGCCGCTCCTACAATGAGCAGTTCTTC.

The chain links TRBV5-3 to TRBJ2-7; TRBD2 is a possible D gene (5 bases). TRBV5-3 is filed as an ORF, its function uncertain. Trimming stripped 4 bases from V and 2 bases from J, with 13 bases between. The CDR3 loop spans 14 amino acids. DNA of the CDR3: TGTGCCAGAAGCAACACCAGGCGGGCCTACGAGCAGTACTTC. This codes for CARSNTRRAYEQYF.

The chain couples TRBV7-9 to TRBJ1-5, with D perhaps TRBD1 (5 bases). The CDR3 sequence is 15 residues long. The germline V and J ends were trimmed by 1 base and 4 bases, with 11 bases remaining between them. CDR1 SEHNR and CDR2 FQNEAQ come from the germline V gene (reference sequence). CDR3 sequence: CASSLESGPNQPQHF. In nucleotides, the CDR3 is TGTGCCAGCAGCTTAGAATCAGGGCCGAATCAGCCCCAGCATTTT. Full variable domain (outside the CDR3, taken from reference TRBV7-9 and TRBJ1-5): DTGVSQNPRHKITKRGQNVTFRCDPISEHNRLYWYRQTLGQGPEFLTYFQNEAQLEKSRLLSDRFSAERPKGSFSTLEIQRTEQGDSAMYLCASSLESGPNQPQHFGDGTRLSIL.

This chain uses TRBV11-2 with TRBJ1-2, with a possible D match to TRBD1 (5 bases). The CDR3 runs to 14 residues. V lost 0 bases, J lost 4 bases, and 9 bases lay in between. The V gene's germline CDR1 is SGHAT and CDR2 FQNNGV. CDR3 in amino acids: CASSLDRGSYGYTF. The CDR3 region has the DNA TGTGCCAGCAGCTTAGATAGGGGCTCCTATGGCTACACCTTC.

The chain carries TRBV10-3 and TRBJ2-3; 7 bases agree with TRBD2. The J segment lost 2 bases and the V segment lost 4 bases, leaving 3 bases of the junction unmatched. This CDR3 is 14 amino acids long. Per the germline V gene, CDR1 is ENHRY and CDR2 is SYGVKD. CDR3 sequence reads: CAISASGPTDTQYF. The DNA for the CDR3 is TGTGCCATCAGTGCTAGCGGCCCCACAGATACGCAGTATTTT.

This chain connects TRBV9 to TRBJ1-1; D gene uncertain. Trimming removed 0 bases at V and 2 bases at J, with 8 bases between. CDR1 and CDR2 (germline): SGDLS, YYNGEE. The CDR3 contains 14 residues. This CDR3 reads CASSVVRGNTEAFF. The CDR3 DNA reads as TGTGCCAGCAGCGTAGTTAGAGGAAACACTGAAGCTTTCTTT.

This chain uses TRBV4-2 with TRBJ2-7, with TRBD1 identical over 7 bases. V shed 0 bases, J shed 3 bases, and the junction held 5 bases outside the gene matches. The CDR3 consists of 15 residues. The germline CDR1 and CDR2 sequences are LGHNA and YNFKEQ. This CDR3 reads CASSQDLQGNYEQYF. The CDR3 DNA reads TGTGCCAGCAGCCAAGATTTACAGGGGAACTACGAGCAGTACTTC.